This is a list of T cell receptor beta chains from one sample in a study of regulatory T cells in long-lasting Graves disease. TCRdb used MiXCR to reprocess the multiplex PCR reads, holding one entry per CDR3 protein. The data hold approximately 250,000 distinct CDR3 sequences, with 18% observed a single time. Source: peripheral blood mononuclear cells (PBMCs), taken at new diagnosis, from a patient treated with antithyroid drugs. Receptors originate from a female donor with Graves disease. The CDR3 runs from the conserved cysteine through the conserved F or W. The D gene is left open where the match is weak. Clone size is shown for a subset of rows, as once, few, many or a class of expanded clone.

J gene,D gene,clone size,V gene,CDR3 protein,CDR3 DNA
TRBJ2-6,.,many,TRBV12-3/TRBV12-4,CASSFGQGSGANVLTF,TGTGCCAGCAGTTTTGGGCAGGGCTCTGGGGCCAACGTCCTGACTTTC
TRBJ2-4,.,.,TRBV2,CASSVHSLRWRDGKNIQYF,TGTGCCAGCAGCGTCCATTCCCTCAGGTGGAGGGACGGCAAAAACATTCAGTACTTC
TRBJ1-1,TRBD1,many,TRBV20-1,CSARARGLVEAFF,TGCAGTGCTAGAGCCAGGGGGCTGGTTGAAGCTTTCTTT
TRBJ2-3,.,.,TRBV9,CASSVGGPRTDTQYF,TGTGCCAGCAGCGTCGGAGGGCCCCGCACAGATACGCAGTATTTT
TRBJ2-3,.,many,TRBV28,CASSPRVADTQYF,TGTGCCAGCAGCCCCCGGGTAGCAGATACGCAGTATTTT
TRBJ2-5,TRBD1,few,TRBV2,CASSETRDRGNVETQYF,TGTGCCAGCAGTGAAACCCGGGACAGGGGGAACGTAGAGACCCAGTACTTC
TRBJ2-7,TRBD2,.,TRBV20-1,CSARPGGTSKDEQYF,TGCAGTGCTCGCCCCGGGGGGACTAGCAAAGACGAGCAGTACTTC
TRBJ1-3,TRBD1,few,TRBV6-1,CATCRQTGQTGNTIYF,TGTGCCACCTGTAGACAAACGGGACAGACAGGAAACACCATATATTTT
TRBJ2-7,.,many,TRBV30,CAWTPDSGPYEQYF,TGTGCCTGGACCCCCGACAGTGGTCCCTACGAGCAGTACTTC
TRBJ2-3,TRBD1,few,TRBV7-9,CASSEGAGTDTQYF,TGTGCCAGCTCCGAGGGGGCGGGCACAGATACGCAGTATTTT
TRBJ2-7,.,many,TRBV11-3,CASSLEGGSYEQYF,TGTGCCAGCAGCTTAGAAGGAGGGTCCTACGAGCAGTACTTC
TRBJ1-3,.,few,TRBV5-1,CASSLADSGNTIYF,TGCGCCAGCAGCTTGGCTGACTCTGGAAACACCATATATTTT
TRBJ2-1,TRBD2,many,TRBV19,CASRASGMVEQFF,TGTGCCAGTCGGGCTAGCGGGATGGTTGAGCAGTTCTTC
TRBJ2-1,TRBD2,.,TRBV5-6,CASSLGLALGEQFF,TGTGCCAGCAGCCTGGGACTAGCTTTGGGTGAGCAGTTCTTC
TRBJ1-5,TRBD1,many,TRBV2,CASSPQGGPNQPQHF,TGTGCCAGCAGTCCCCAGGGGGGCCCGAATCAGCCCCAGCATTTT
TRBJ2-1,.,once,TRBV11-2,CASSLGGDSGYNEQFF,TGTGCCAGCAGCTTAGGCGGGGACTCTGGCTACAATGAGCAGTTCTTC
TRBJ2-5,TRBD2,.,TRBV9,CASSPSGSGLQETQYF,TGTGCCAGCAGCCCGAGCGGTAGCGGGCTACAAGAGACCCAGTACTTC
TRBJ2-7,.,many,TRBV6-1,CASTPTAGREQYF,TGTGCCAGCACCCCCACGGCTGGCCGCGAGCAGTACTTC
TRBJ2-2,.,many,TRBV19,CASSIERANTGELFF,TGTGCCAGTAGTATAGAAAGGGCGAACACCGGGGAGCTGTTTTTT
TRBJ2-2,.,.,TRBV7-2,CASSLVGRTAGTGELFF,TGTGCCAGCAGCTTAGTAGGCAGGACCGCGGGCACCGGGGAGCTGTTTTTT
TRBJ2-7,.,few,TRBV20-1,CSARVPGPYEQYF,TGCAGTGCTAGAGTTCCCGGGCCCTACGAGCAGTACTTC
TRBJ1-1,.,many,TRBV12-3/TRBV12-4,CASFGVPNTEAFF,TGTGCCAGCTTCGGGGTACCGAACACTGAAGCTTTCTTT
TRBJ1-3,.,.,TRBV3-1,CASSQEIGFSGNTIYF,TGTGCCAGCAGCCAGGAGATAGGGTTCTCTGGAAACACCATATATTTT
TRBJ1-5,.,.,TRBV6-1,CAIKPPGQPQHF,TGTGCCATCAAGCCCCCGGGTCAGCCCCAGCATTTT
TRBJ2-5,.,.,TRBV5-1,CASSPGSGEWETQYF,TGCGCCAGCAGCCCTGGGTCGGGGGAATGGGAGACCCAGTACTTC
TRBJ2-1,TRBD2,many,TRBV19,CASSMGTSGGLEQFF,TGTGCCAGTAGTATGGGGACTAGCGGGGGTCTTGAGCAGTTCTTC
TRBJ2-1,TRBD1,.,TRBV11-2,CASSGTGYNEQFF,TGTGCCAGCAGTGGGACAGGCTACAATGAGCAGTTCTTC
TRBJ2-5,.,many,TRBV18,CASSPGILGSYGETQYF,TGTGCCAGCTCACCGGGGATTCTAGGGTCGTATGGAGAGACCCAGTACTTC
TRBJ2-3,.,few,TRBV20-1,CSAKRDGGDTQYF,TGCAGTGCTAAAAGGGACGGCGGAGATACGCAGTATTTT
TRBJ2-1,.,.,TRBV5-1,CASSLGDRPYNEQFF,TGCGCCAGCAGCTTGGGGGATAGGCCCTACAATGAGCAGTTCTTC
TRBJ2-1,TRBD2,.,TRBV2,CASSGEGLAGNEQFF,TGTGCCAGCAGTGGAGAGGGACTAGCGGGGAATGAGCAGTTCTTC
TRBJ1-5,.,many,TRBV6-2/TRBV6-3,CASRPRGGRGNQPQHF,TGTGCCAGCAGGCCCCGGGGAGGGAGAGGCAATCAGCCCCAGCATTTT
TRBJ2-7,.,many,TRBV27,CASRLGGGGSEQYF,TGTGCCAGCAGGTTAGGAGGGGGCGGGAGCGAGCAGTACTTC
TRBJ2-6,.,once,TRBV9,CASSDQGGFPGANVLTF,TGTGCCAGCAGCGACCAGGGGGGTTTCCCTGGGGCCAACGTCCTGACTTTC
TRBJ2-7,TRBD2,.,TRBV2,CASTPGGAGQYF,TGTGCCAGCACACCCGGGGGGGCCGGGCAGTACTTC
TRBJ1-2,TRBD1,many,TRBV19,CASRGQGYGYTF,TGTGCCAGTAGGGGACAGGGCTATGGCTACACCTTC
TRBJ1-5,.,many,TRBV6-9,CASSYWGREDQPQHF,TGTGCCAGCAGTTATTGGGGCAGGGAGGATCAGCCCCAGCATTTT
TRBJ2-1,TRBD2,many,TRBV29-1,CSVAGLAGAINEQFF,TGCAGCGTTGCGGGACTAGCGGGAGCGATCAATGAGCAGTTCTTC
TRBJ2-7,TRBD2,many,TRBV14,CASSQDPLAGVRQYF,TGTGCCAGCAGCCAAGATCCGCTAGCGGGAGTGAGGCAGTACTTC
TRBJ2-5,TRBD1,.,TRBV7-9,CASSQTDRAVETQYF,TGTGCCAGCAGCCAGACGGACAGGGCAGTAGAGACCCAGTACTTC
TRBJ2-7,TRBD1,many,TRBV2,CASSTGGYEQYF,TGTGCCAGCTCGACAGGGGGTTACGAGCAGTACTTC
TRBJ2-7,.,many,TRBV19,CASSPPPGESYEQYF,TGTGCCAGTAGTCCCCCCCCGGGGGAATCCTACGAGCAGTACTTC
TRBJ2-5,.,.,TRBV7-9,CASSLDTVQETQYF,TGTGCCAGCAGCTTAGATACGGTCCAAGAGACCCAGTACTTC
TRBJ2-3,.,.,TRBV7-9,CASSGGDTQYF,TGTGCCAGCAGCGGAGGAGATACGCAGTATTTT
TRBJ1-2,.,.,TRBV20-1,CSAPRQLGYTF,TGCAGTGCCCCCAGGCAGCTGGGCTACACCTTC
TRBJ1-1,TRBD1,many,TRBV6-2/TRBV6-3,CASSDRDSSTEAFF,TGTGCCAGCAGTGACCGGGACAGTAGCACTGAAGCTTTCTTT
TRBJ1-6,TRBD1,many,TRBV27,CASSPLTGSSYNSPLHF,TGTGCCAGCAGTCCGCTGACAGGGAGCTCCTATAATTCACCCCTCCACTTT
TRBJ2-7,.,.,TRBV20-1,CSASPSASTYEQYF,TGCAGTGCTAGCCCTAGCGCGTCTACCTACGAGCAGTACTTC
TRBJ2-4,TRBD1,many,TRBV28,CASTPGQGHIQYF,TGTGCCAGCACCCCGGGACAGGGTCACATTCAGTACTTC
TRBJ1-2,.,.,TRBV11-1,CASSLEGSVGYTF,TGTGCCAGCAGCTTAGAAGGGTCTGTTGGCTACACCTTC
TRBJ2-1,TRBD2,once,TRBV9,CASSPRTSEYNEQFF,TGTGCCAGCAGCCCCCGGACTAGCGAGTACAATGAGCAGTTCTTC
TRBJ1-1,.,.,TRBV10-1,CASSQRALLRRVGSQYTEAFF,TGCGCCAGCAGTCAAAGAGCATTACTAAGGCGGGTTGGCTCACAGTACACTGAAGCTTTCTTT
TRBJ1-3,.,many,TRBV7-2,CASSLAETASGNTIYF,TGTGCCAGCAGCTTAGCAGAGACAGCCTCTGGAAACACCATATATTTT
TRBJ1-1,.,many,TRBV2,CASSEAQGVVAFF,TGTGCCAGCAGTGAAGCTCAAGGCGTCGTAGCTTTCTTT
TRBJ2-1,.,.,TRBV5-1,CASSLSLSGFYNEQFF,TGCGCCAGCAGCTTGAGCCTAAGCGGGTTTTACAATGAGCAGTTCTTC